One and the same sample provided the 14 T cell receptor beta chains below, sequenced in a study of T cells in Graves' hyperthyroidism and ophthalmopathy (dated by TCRdb to the late 2010s). Receptors were amplified or captured by multiplex PCR. Sequencing instrument: Illumina HiSeq 2000. The TCR beta CDR3 regions were amplified from the RNA transcripts. A first-round RT-PCR of the TCR CDR3 used the HTBI primer set with the Qiagen OneStep RT-PCR kit. TCRdb reprocessing: public reads trimmed at Q25 with fastp, clones called with MiXCR, in-frame beta chains kept. Here each entry gathers all rows of one CDR3 protein and keeps the most common genes and DNA. This sample lists 450,000 to 700,000 distinct CDR3 sequences; about 43% were detected once. 19% of the sample rests with the top ten. The sequencing sample was made of peripheral blood or thyroid tissue (not recorded which). The source is an adult woman with Graves' disease, either hyperthyroidism or ophthalmopathy (not recorded which).

At least ten counts were recorded for this clonotype. The chain couples TRBV15 to TRBJ1-1; tentative D call: TRBD1 (5 bases). Germline CDR1 is LNHNV and CDR2 is YYDKDF (reference sequence). The CDR3 runs to 15 residues. Trimming pared 2 bases from V and 6 bases from J, leaving 16 bases between. This CDR3 reads CATSRTRPGGAEAFF. In nucleotides, the CDR3 is TGTGCCACCAGCAGAACGCGGCCGGGGGGTGCTGAAGCTTTCTTT.

This clonotype appeared many times. This sequence joins TRBV14 and TRBJ1-3; D might be TRBD1 (6 bases). This CDR3 comprises 16 residues. Trimming took off 2 bases at V and 2 bases at J, with 13 bases between the two ends. CDR1 is SGHDN, CDR2 FVKESK, per germline. CDR3 in DNA: TGTGCCAGCAGCCAATGGACAGCCCGTCCTGGAAACACCATATATTTT. Encoded protein: CASSQWTARPGNTIYF.

The sample holds many counts of this clonotype. The J gene is TRBJ1-5, the V gene TRBV10-2, with D tentatively TRBD1 (6 bases). This CDR3 comprises 15 residues. V was trimmed by 2 bases and J by 4 bases, leaving 12 bases between them. The germline gives CDR1 WSHSY, CDR2 SAAADI. CDR3 DNA sequence: TGCGCCAGCAGTGAGCCAGGGGCTGGGAATCAGCCCCAGCATTTT. Amino acids: CASSEPGAGNQPQHF.

This clonotype was counted a few times. The rearrangement uses TRBV29-1 and TRBJ1-5; D perhaps matches TRBD1 (5 bases). Germline V gene data show CDR1 as SQVTM and CDR2 as ANQGSEA. Between the trimmed V and J ends, which lost 3 bases and 1 base, there was a span of 10 bases. This CDR3 contains 14 residues. The CDR3 spells CSVDSGSSNQPQHF. The CDR3 DNA follows: TGCAGCGTTGATTCAGGGTCGAGCAATCAGCCCCAGCATTTT. Full variable domain (missing parts from reference TRBV29-1 and TRBJ1-5): SAVISQKPSRDICQRGTSLTIQCQVDSQVTMMFWYRQQPGQSLTLIATANQGSEATYESGFVIDKFPISRPNLTFSTLTVSNMSPEDSSIYLCSVDSGSSNQPQHFGDGTRLSIL.

V is TRBV6-1 and J is TRBJ2-6, with 7 bases aligning to TRBD1. This CDR3 has 16 amino acids. V lost 6 bases and J lost 2; bases outside the gene matches: 7. The germline CDR1 and CDR2 sequences are MNHNS and SASEGT. The CDR3 is CASRRETGTGANVLTF. The CDR3 bases are TGTGCCAGCAGACGAGAGACAGGGACTGGGGCCAACGTCCTGACTTTC.

The chain is built from TRBV24-1 and TRBJ1-5, with a weak D call TRBD1 (6 bases). Trimming took 5 bases from V and 7 from J, leaving 17 bases between them. CDR1 and CDR2 from the germline V gene are KGHDR and SFDVKD. This CDR3 is built from 15 residues. The CDR3 DNA reads as TGTGCCACCAGTGGGACCAAGGGGGGCGGGCAGCCCCAGCATTTT. It encodes CATSGTKGGGQPQHF.

Ten or more counts support this clonotype. The rearrangement links TRBV19 to TRBJ2-7; 12 nucleotides agree with TRBD1. Trimming cost V 6 bases and J 7 bases; bases outside gene matches: 4. This CDR3 contains 13 residues. Looked up from germline, CDR1 is LNHDA and CDR2 is SQIVND (reference sequence). CDR3 bases: TGTGCCAGTAGCCGGGACAGGGGGCGTGAGCAGTACTTC. Protein product: CASSRDRGREQYF.

V usage is TRBV7-3 and J usage is TRBJ1-2, with D uncertain. CDR1 and CDR2 (germline): SGHTA, FQGTGA. Trimming took off 4 bases at V and 8 bases at J, with 20 bases between the two ends. This CDR3 contains 15 residues. The CDR3 spells CASSSTRDPGYGYTF. The CDR3 DNA is TGTGCCAGCAGCTCCACGAGAGACCCGGGGTACGGCTACACCTTC.

The chain recombines TRBV7-2 with TRBJ1-1, with a tentative D call TRBD1 (5 bases). V lost 6 bases and J 10 bases, leaving 15 bases between the germline ends. This CDR3 is built from 12 residues. Germline CDR1 is SGHTA and CDR2 is FQGNSA. The CDR3 DNA is TGTGCCAGCAGTTATCAGGGTTTATCAGCTTTCTTT. Translated, it gives CASSYQGLSAFF. Full variable domain (remainder filled in from reference TRBV7-2 and TRBJ1-1): GAGVSQSPSNKVTEKGKDVELRCDPISGHTALYWYRQSLGQGLEFLIYFQGNSAPDKSGLPSDRFSAERTGGSVSTLTIQRTQQEDSAVYLCASSYQGLSAFFGQGTRLTVV.

This clonotype was counted at least ten times. The rearrangement uses TRBV7-6 and TRBJ2-7, with 8 bases fitting TRBD1. The germline gives CDR1 SGHVS, CDR2 FNYEAQ. This CDR3 is built from 14 residues. The V and J ends lost 5 bases and 3 bases, in that order; junction bases with no gene match: 6. The CDR3 DNA sequence: TGTGCCAGCAGCCAAACCGGGACAGGCTACGAGCAGTACTTC. It is translated as CASSQTGTGYEQYF. Full variable domain (remainder filled in from reference TRBV7-6 and TRBJ2-7): GAGVSQSPRYKVTKRGQDVALRCDPISGHVSLYWYRQALGQGPEFLTYFNYEAQQDKSGLPNDRFSAERPEGSISTLTIQRTEQRDSAMYRCASSQTGTGYEQYFGPGTRLTVT.

The rearrangement joins TRBV2 to TRBJ2-7; possibly TRBD1 for D (6 bases). The germline V gene has CDR1 SNHLY and CDR2 FYNNEI. V lost 5 bases and J 1 base, leaving 12 bases between the germline ends. The CDR3 length is 14 residues. This chain's CDR3 is CASSRQGLSYEQYF. CDR3 DNA sequence: TGTGCCAGCAGTCGGCAGGGGTTATCCTACGAGCAGTACTTC.

This clonotype occurred many times. This chain joins TRBV7-8 and TRBJ2-7; 7 bases agree with TRBD1. In germline, CDR1 is SGHVS, CDR2 FQNEAQ. The length of the CDR3 is 16 residues. V gave up 2 bases and J gave up 2 bases; unmatched junction bases: 9. This chain's CDR3 is CASSLRPRQGAYEQYF. The CDR3 DNA follows: TGTGCCAGCAGCTTACGACCCCGACAGGGTGCCTACGAGCAGTACTTC. Variable domain in full (rest from reference TRBV7-8 and TRBJ2-7): GAGVSQSPRYKVAKRGQDVALRCDPISGHVSLFWYQQALGQGPEFLTYFQNEAQLDKSGLPSDRFFAERPEGSVSTLKIQRTQQEDSAVYLCASSLRPRQGAYEQYFGPGTRLTVT.

CDR3 in DNA: TGCAGTGCTAGCCGACAGCCACTTTCCGAGCAGTACTTC. Amino acids: CSASRQPLSEQYF. The chain combines TRBV20-1 with TRBJ2-7; weak D call: TRBD1 (5 bases). Trimming left V 3 bases short and J 6 bases short, with 15 bases between. CDR1 is DFQATT and CDR2 is SNEGSKA in the germline V gene (reference sequence). The CDR3 loop spans 13 amino acids.

This clonotype was observed at least ten times. This chain uses TRBV6-5 with TRBJ1-6; D gene uncertain. The CDR3 sequence is 13 residues long. Trimming shortened V by 0 bases and J by 3 bases, and 0 bases separated the two germline ends. Germline V CDR1 and CDR2: MNHEY, SVGAGI. Here the CDR3 DNA reads TGTGCCAGCAGTTACTCCTATAATTCACCCCTCCACTTT. Its protein product is CASSYSYNSPLHF.